Listed here are 11 T cell receptor beta chains from one sample, sequenced in a study of T cell changes during pregnancy in multiple sclerosis. Method: immunoSEQ multiplex PCR; TCRdb's copy keeps in-frame clones and lacks some. The data hold around 25,000 clones, with 86% observed a single time. This specimen was CD8+ T cells from peripheral blood mononuclear cells, taken in the first trimester of pregnancy. These receptors were taken from a female donor in good health, enrolled as a control in a pregnancy study.

V usage is TRBV7-2 and J usage is TRBJ1-5; 8 bases are a match to TRBD1. Germline V gene sequence: CDR1 SGHTA, CDR2 FQGNSA. Trimming removed 5 bases from V and 1 base from J; junction bases left unmatched: 4. There are 15 residues in the CDR3. This chain's CDR3 is CASSTRTGSNQPQHF. The CDR3 nucleotides are TGTGCCAGCAGCACCCGGACAGGGAGCAATCAGCCCCAGCATTTT.

This clone ranks as medium-sized. V usage is TRBV7-2 and J usage is TRBJ2-1; 8 positions match TRBD2. This CDR3 contains 13 residues. The germline CDR1 and CDR2 sequences are SGHTA and FQGNSA. The V and J ends lost 4 bases and 6 bases, in that order; junction bases with no gene match: 2. The CDR3 sequence is CASSSGGGNEQFF. In nucleotides, the CDR3 is TGTGCCAGCAGCTCGGGGGGGGGCAATGAGCAGTTCTTC.

V and J are TRBV5-6 and TRBJ2-7; weak D call: TRBD1 (6 bases). The ends were cut back, 1 base at V and 4 bases at J, with 9 bases in the middle. CDR3 length: 13 residues. Germline values: CDR1 SGHDT, CDR2 YYEEEE. CDR3 protein: CASSLRQEYEQYF. CDR3 DNA sequence: TGTGCCAGCAGCTTGAGACAGGAATACGAGCAGTACTTC. The whole variable domain, filled in from reference TRBV5-6 and TRBJ2-7, reads DAGVTQSPTHLIKTRGQQVTLRCSPKSGHDTVSWYQQALGQGPQFIFQYYEEEERQRGNFPDRFSGHQFPNYSSELNVNALLLGDSALYLCASSLRQEYEQYFGPGTRLTVT.

This clone was observed a single time. The gene calls are TRBV19 and TRBJ1-5; 8 positions agree with TRBD1. The CDR3 is made up of 15 amino acids. Trimming at V came to 5 bases and at J to 4 bases, leaving 7 bases not matched to a gene. CDR1 is LNHDA, CDR2 SQIVND, per germline (reference sequence). The CDR3 coding sequence is TGTGCCAGTAGTGCATGGACAGGGAAAAATCAGCCCCAGCATTTT. Translation gives CASSAWTGKNQPQHF.

This clone was counted only a few times. The chain couples TRBV4-3 to TRBJ1-3, with D possibly matching TRBD1 (5 bases). The CDR3 spans 18 residues. V shed 0 bases and J shed 0 bases, with 15 bases lying between them. CDR1 and CDR2 from the germline V gene are LGHNA and YSLEER. The CDR3 DNA is TGCGCCAGCAGCCAAGAAGGTTTATCCAGGGACTCTGGAAACACCATATATTTT. It is translated as CASSQEGLSRDSGNTIYF.

The chain uses TRBV7-9 and TRBJ2-2; D unclear. CDR1 is SEHNR and CDR2 is FQNEAQ in the germline V gene (reference sequence). CDR3 length equals 12 residues. Trimming took 2 bases from V and 7 from J, leaving 5 bases between them. CDR3 DNA sequence: TGTGCCAGCAGCTTACGGGTCGGGGAGCTGTTTTTT. Its translation: CASSLRVGELFF.

By sample share, this clone is medium-sized. Written as DNA, the CDR3 is TGCGCCAGCAGCCAAGAAGACAGGAGACATGAAAAACTGTTTTTT. It specifies CASSQEDRRHEKLFF. The V gene is TRBV4-3, the J gene TRBJ1-4; D may be TRBD1 (6 bases). Germline lookup yields CDR1 LGHNA and CDR2 YSLEER. Between the trimmed V and J ends, which lost 0 bases and 6 bases, there was a span of 11 bases. This CDR3 is built from 15 residues.

This clone appeared a few times. The chain recombines TRBV7-9 with TRBJ2-1; the match to TRBD1 covers 10 bases. Trimming removed 4 bases from V and 3 bases from J; junction bases left unmatched: 3. Germline lookup yields CDR1 SEHNR and CDR2 FQNEAQ (reference sequence). The CDR3 is 15 amino acids. The CDR3 region has the DNA TGTGCCAGCAGCTCCGGGACAGGGGTCTACAATGAGCAGTTCTTC. Amino acids: CASSSGTGVYNEQFF.

The chain couples TRBV5-6 to TRBJ2-7; TRBD2 agrees at 9 bases. Germline lookup yields CDR1 SGHDT and CDR2 YYEEEE. V gave up 4 bases and J gave up 2 bases; unmatched junction bases: 10. The CDR3 totals 16 residues. In DNA form, the CDR3 reads TGTGCCAGCAGCCCCCAAGGGGCGGGGGGGACCTACGAGCAGTACTTC. Translating gives CASSPQGAGGTYEQYF.

The chain recombines TRBV27 with TRBJ2-7; D might be TRBD1 (6 bases). The CDR3 is 13 amino acids. V lost 5 bases, J lost 3 bases, and 11 bases lay in between. Germline CDR1 reads MNHEY; CDR2 reads SMNVEV (reference sequence). The CDR3 coding sequence is TGTGCCAGCAGTGACTGGGACAACTACGAGCAGTACTTC. Encoded protein: CASSDWDNYEQYF.

V usage is TRBV7-8 and J usage is TRBJ2-1; D is perhaps TRBD1 (6 bases). The CDR3 totals 19 residues. Germline CDR1 SGHVS, CDR2 FQNEAQ. Trimming took 2 bases from V and 5 from J, leaving 25 bases between them. Here the CDR3 DNA reads TGTGCCAGCAGCTTATTTGACCGAAGGAAACGAGGACAGAACAATGAGCAGTTCTTC. This gives the protein CASSLFDRRKRGQNNEQFF. Using reference TRBV7-8 and TRBJ2-1 for the parts outside the CDR3, the full variable domain is GAGVSQSPRYKVAKRGQDVALRCDPISGHVSLFWYQQALGQGPEFLTYFQNEAQLDKSGLPSDRFFAERPEGSVSTLKIQRTQQEDSAVYLCASSLFDRRKRGQNNEQFFGPGTRLTVL.